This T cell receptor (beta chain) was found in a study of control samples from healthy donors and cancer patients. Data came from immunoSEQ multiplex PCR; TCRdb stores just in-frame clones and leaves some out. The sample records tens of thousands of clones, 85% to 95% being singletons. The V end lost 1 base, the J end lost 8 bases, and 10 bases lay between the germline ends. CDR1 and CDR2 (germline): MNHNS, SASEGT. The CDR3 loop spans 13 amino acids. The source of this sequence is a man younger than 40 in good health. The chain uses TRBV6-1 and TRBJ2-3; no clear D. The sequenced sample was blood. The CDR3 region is CASSEGLRGTQYF. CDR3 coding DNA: TGTGCCAGCAGTGAAGGACTTCGAGGTACGCAGTATTTT.